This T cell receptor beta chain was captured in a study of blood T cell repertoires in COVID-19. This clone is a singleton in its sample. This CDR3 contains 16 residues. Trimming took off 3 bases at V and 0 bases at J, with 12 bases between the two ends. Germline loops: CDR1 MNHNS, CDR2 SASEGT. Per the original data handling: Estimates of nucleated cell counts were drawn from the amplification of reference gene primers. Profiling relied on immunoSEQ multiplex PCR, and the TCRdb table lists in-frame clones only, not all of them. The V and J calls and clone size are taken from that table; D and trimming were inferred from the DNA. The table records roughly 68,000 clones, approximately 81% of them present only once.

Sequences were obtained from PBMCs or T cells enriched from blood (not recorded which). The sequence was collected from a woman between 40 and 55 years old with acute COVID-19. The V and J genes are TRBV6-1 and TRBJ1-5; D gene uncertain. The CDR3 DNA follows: TGTGCCAGCAGTGATTACGTACACCATAGCAATCAGCCCCAGCATTTT. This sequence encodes CASSDYVHHSNQPQHF.